Presented here are 13 T cell receptor beta chains from one specimen sequenced in a study of post-analysis software for immune sequencing data. The antigens for these receptors are not known. cDNA libraries of TCR beta carried unique molecular identifiers. TCRdb called the PCR reads again in MiXCR, with one record for every CDR3 protein. The table has approximately 770,000 distinct CDR3 sequences, 46% seen once; the top ten hold 4.9%. Overall study findings and caveats: Patients showed TRBV5-6, TRBV5-1 and TRBV20-1 among five TRBV segments more frequent than in controls.

Sequencing was performed on blood. These receptors all come from a girl under 18 with multiple sclerosis.

This CDR3 reads CASSLVDRDTQYF. The CDR3 DNA is TGCGCCAGCAGCTTGGTGGACCGGGATACGCAGTATTTT. The gene calls are TRBV5-1 and TRBJ2-3; D ambiguous. Trimming stripped 0 bases from V and 6 bases from J, with 8 bases between. The CDR3 covers 13 residues. Germline CDR1 is SGHRS and CDR2 is YFSETQ.

This clonotype was picked up a small number of times. The chain combines TRBV11-2 with TRBJ2-4, with D possibly being TRBD2 (5 bases). The J call could be wrong; TRBJ2-7 is a better fit for the DNA end. Germline V gene lookup returns CDR1 SGHAT and CDR2 FQNNGV. The CDR3 has 15 residues. In nucleotides, the CDR3 is TGTGCCAGCAGCTTAGGGCCGGACGGAGGCTACGAGCAGTACTTC. Translating it yields CASSLGPDGGYEQYF.

The chain recombines TRBV5-1 with TRBJ2-7; the D gene could be TRBD1 or TRBD2 (5 bases each). Trimming cost V 0 bases and J 2 bases, with 12 bases left between them. The CDR3 has 15 residues. The V gene's germline CDR1 is SGHRS and CDR2 YFSETQ. CDR3: CASSLVGDAAYEQYF. The CDR3 bases are TGCGCCAGCAGCTTGGTTGGGGACGCCGCCTACGAGCAGTACTTC.

The rearrangement links TRBV7-9 to TRBJ2-1; TRBD2 matches at 10 bases. The CDR3 spans 15 residues. The V segment lost 2 bases and the J segment 7 bases; nucleotides outside the gene matches: 5. Germline V lookup: CDR1 SEHNR, CDR2 FQNEAQ (reference sequence). In DNA, the CDR3 is TGTGCCAGCAGCTTATCGACTAGCGGGTCAAATGAGCAGTTCTTC. This encodes CASSLSTSGSNEQFF.

This chain joins TRBV5-1 and TRBJ2-7, with a tentative D call TRBD2 (6 bases). CDR1 and CDR2 from the germline V gene are SGHRS and YFSETQ. Trimming stripped 1 base from V and 5 bases from J, with 13 bases between. The CDR3 consists of 14 residues. The CDR3 sequence: CASSLLGGVDEQYF. The CDR3 region has the DNA TGCGCCAGCAGCTTGTTGGGCGGGGTTGACGAGCAGTACTTC. The variable domain in full, completed from reference TRBV5-1 and TRBJ2-7, reads KAGVTQTPRYLIKTRGQQVTLSCSPISGHRSVSWYQQTPGQGLQFLFEYFSETQRNKGNFPGRFSGRQFSNSRSEMNVSTLELGDSALYLCASSLLGGVDEQYFGPGTRLTVT.

This clonotype showed up just a few times. This chain connects TRBV29-1 to TRBJ2-4; 9 bases match TRBD1. Losses at the gene ends were 6 bases for V and 13 bases for J; bases not matched to a gene: 10. Germline values: CDR1 SQVTM, CDR2 ANQGSEA. This CDR3 contains 12 residues. CDR3 loop: CSVVRDREAQYF. The DNA of the CDR3 is TGCAGCGTCGTCCGGGACAGGGAAGCGCAGTACTTC.

The chain carries TRBV6-5 and TRBJ1-5; D gene unclear. V lost 8 bases to trimming and J lost 3 bases, with 14 bases between them. The CDR3 extends over 14 amino acids. CDR1 is MNHEY and CDR2 is SVGAGI in the germline V gene. This CDR3 is CASGSDGYNQPQHF. CDR3 sequence (DNA): TGTGCCAGCGGAAGCGACGGATACAATCAGCCCCAGCATTTT.

V gene TRBV29-1 combines with J gene TRBJ1-1, with 8 bases aligning to TRBD1. Germline CDR1 reads SQVTM; CDR2 reads ANQGSEA. The CDR3 loop spans 13 amino acids. V dropped 6 bases and J dropped 5; count of bases not matched to a gene: 8. The CDR3 sequence: CSVEDRVGTEAFF. CDR3 sequence (DNA): TGCAGCGTAGAGGACAGGGTAGGAACTGAAGCTTTCTTT.

V gene TRBV6-1 combines with J gene TRBJ2-4, with 10 bases aligning to TRBD2. Gene TRBJ2-7 matches the end of the DNA better, so the J call may be wrong. The CDR3 runs to 15 residues. The germline V gene encodes CDR1 MNHNS and CDR2 SASEGT. CDR3 sequence (DNA): TGTGCCAGCAGTGAGTGGACTAGCGGCCTCTACGAGCAGTACTTC. It translates to CASSEWTSGLYEQYF.

CDR3 amino acids: CSVEGSSGSYNEQFF. CDR3 DNA sequence: TGCAGCGTTGAGGGGAGCAGCGGGTCCTACAATGAGCAGTTCTTC. V usage is TRBV29-1 and J usage is TRBJ2-1; D may be TRBD2 (6 bases). Deletions cut 3 bases from V and 1 base from J, with 13 bases between. This CDR3 is built from 15 residues. The germline V gene encodes CDR1 SQVTM and CDR2 ANQGSEA.

V is TRBV20-1 and J is TRBJ1-2, with 8 bases fitting TRBD1. The V and J ends lost 1 base and 5 bases, in that order; junction bases with no gene match: 9. CDR1 DFQATT and CDR2 SNEGSKA come from the germline V gene (reference sequence). This CDR3 comprises 15 residues. CDR3 in DNA: TGCAGTGCTAGAGCGACAGGGGATAAGGAATATGGCTACACCTTC. Its translation: CSARATGDKEYGYTF.

This chain connects TRBV7-9 to TRBJ2-1; no firm D call. V was cut by 5 bases and J by 8 bases, with 7 bases left in between. The V gene's germline CDR1 is SEHNR and CDR2 FQNEAQ (reference sequence). The CDR3 contains 11 residues. DNA for the CDR3: TGTGCCAGCAGCCTCAACGATGAGCAGTTCTTC. Residues: CASSLNDEQFF.

V gene TRBV10-2 combines with J gene TRBJ2-4; D may be TRBD1 (6 bases). The CDR3 covers 14 residues. Deletions cut 6 bases from V and 0 bases from J, with 9 bases between. The germline V gene encodes CDR1 WSHSY and CDR2 SAAADI. CDR3 sequence reads: CASRDSEAKNIQYF. The CDR3 DNA is TGCGCCAGCAGGGACAGTGAAGCCAAAAACATTCAGTACTTC.